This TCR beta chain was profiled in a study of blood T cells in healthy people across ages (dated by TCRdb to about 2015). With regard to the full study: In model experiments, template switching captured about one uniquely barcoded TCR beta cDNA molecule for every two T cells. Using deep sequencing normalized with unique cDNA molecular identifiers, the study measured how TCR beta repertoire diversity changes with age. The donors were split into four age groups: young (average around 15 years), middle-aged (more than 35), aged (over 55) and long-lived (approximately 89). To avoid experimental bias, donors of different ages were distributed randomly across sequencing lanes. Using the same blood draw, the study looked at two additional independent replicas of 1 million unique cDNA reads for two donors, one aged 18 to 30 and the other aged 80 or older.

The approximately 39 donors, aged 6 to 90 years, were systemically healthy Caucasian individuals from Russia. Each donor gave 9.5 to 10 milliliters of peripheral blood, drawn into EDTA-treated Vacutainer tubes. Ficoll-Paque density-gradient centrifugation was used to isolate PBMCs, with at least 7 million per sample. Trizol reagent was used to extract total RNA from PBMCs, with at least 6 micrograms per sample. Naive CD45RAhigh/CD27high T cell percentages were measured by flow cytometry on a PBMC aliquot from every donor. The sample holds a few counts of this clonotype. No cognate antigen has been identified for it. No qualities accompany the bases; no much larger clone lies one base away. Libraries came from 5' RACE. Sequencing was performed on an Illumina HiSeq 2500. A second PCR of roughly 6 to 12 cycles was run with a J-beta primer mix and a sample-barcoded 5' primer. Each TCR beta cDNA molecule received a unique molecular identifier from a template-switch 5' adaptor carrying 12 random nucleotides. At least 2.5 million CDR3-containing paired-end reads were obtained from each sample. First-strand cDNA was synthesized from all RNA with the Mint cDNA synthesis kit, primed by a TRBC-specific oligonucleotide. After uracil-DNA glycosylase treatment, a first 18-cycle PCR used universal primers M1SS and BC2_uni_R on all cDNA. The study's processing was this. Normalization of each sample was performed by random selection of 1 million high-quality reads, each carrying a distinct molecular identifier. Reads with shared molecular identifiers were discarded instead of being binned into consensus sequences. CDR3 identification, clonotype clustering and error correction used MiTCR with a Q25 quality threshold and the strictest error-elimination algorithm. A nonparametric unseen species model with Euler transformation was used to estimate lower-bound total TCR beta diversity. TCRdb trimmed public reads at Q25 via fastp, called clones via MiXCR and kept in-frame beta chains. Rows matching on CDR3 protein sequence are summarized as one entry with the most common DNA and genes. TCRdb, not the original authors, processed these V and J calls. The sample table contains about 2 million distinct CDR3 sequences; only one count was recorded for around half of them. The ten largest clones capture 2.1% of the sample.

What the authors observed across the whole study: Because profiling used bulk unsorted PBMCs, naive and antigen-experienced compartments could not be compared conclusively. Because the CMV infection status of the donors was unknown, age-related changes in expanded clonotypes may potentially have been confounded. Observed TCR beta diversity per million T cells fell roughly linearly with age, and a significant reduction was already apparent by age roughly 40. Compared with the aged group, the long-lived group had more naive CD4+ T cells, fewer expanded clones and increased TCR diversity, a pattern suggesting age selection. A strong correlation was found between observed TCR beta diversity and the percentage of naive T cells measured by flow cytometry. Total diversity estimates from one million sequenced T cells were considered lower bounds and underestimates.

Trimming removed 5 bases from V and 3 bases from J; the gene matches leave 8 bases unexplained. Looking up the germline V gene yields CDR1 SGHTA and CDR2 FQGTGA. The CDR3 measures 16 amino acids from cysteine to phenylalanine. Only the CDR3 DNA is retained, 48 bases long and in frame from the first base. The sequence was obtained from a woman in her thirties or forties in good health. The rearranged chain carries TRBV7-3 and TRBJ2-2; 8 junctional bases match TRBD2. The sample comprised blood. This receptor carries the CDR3 CASSLPGGPDTGELFF. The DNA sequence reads TGTGCCAGCAGCCTCCCGGGGGGGCCGGACACCGGGGAGCTGTTTTTT. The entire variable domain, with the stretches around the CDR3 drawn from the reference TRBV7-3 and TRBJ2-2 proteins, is GAGVSQTPSNKVTEKGKYVELRCDPISGHTALYWYRQSLGQGPEFLIYFQGTGAADDSGLPNDRFFAVRPEGSVSTLKIQRTERGDSAVYLCASSLPGGPDTGELFFGEGSRLTVL.